Listed below are T cell receptor beta chains from one sample, sequenced in a study of T cell changes during pregnancy in multiple sclerosis. Using immunoSEQ multiplex PCR, the repertoire was profiled, and TCRdb retains in-frame clones only, with some absent. The sample has more than 60,000 clones, 90% to 95% seen once. The material was CD4+ T cells from peripheral blood mononuclear cells, obtained in the third trimester of pregnancy. Every receptor here comes from a female donor in good health, enrolled as a control in a pregnancy study. Both conserved end residues are part of each CDR3. The D gene is left open where the match is weak. Only part of the rows carry a size: once, few, many, or a class if the clone is expanded.

V	size	J	D	DNA	CDR3
TRBV9	NA	TRBJ1-1	NA	TGTGCCAGCAGCCAACTTCCTGGGAGGGCGAACACTGAAGCTTTCTTT	CASSQLPGRANTEAFF
TRBV11-2	NA	TRBJ1-5	NA	TGTGCCAGCAGCGTCGACCGGGGGAGCAATCAGCCCCAGCATTTT	CASSVDRGSNQPQHF
TRBV18	NA	TRBJ1-1	NA	TGTGCCAGCTCACTAGGGGATGGTGAAGCTTTCTTT	CASSLGDGEAFF
TRBV29-1	NA	TRBJ1-1	TRBD1	TGCAGCCTGCAGTGGACAGGGGGCCCTGAAGCTTTCTTT	CSLQWTGGPEAFF
TRBV5-4	once	TRBJ1-3	TRBD1	TGTGCCAGCAGCACTGCCGGGACAGGGGTAAACACCATATATTTT	CASSTAGTGVNTIYF
TRBV9	NA	TRBJ2-5	TRBD2	TGTGCCAGCAGCGGACTAGCGGGGGGGCCGGGAGAGACCCAGTACTTC	CASSGLAGGPGETQYF
TRBV5-6	NA	TRBJ1-2	NA	TGTGCCAGCATCAATCAGGGGAATCGGGGCTACACCTTC	CASINQGNRGYTF
TRBV10-2	NA	TRBJ2-7	TRBD1	TGCGCCAGCGGACAGGGGGTCGAGTACGAGCAGTACTTC	CASGQGVEYEQYF
TRBV9	NA	TRBJ1-1	NA	TGTGCCAGCAGCGGAACAGGGTCCGCCGGGCCTGAAGCTTTCTTT	CASSGTGSAGPEAFF
TRBV5-4	NA	TRBJ1-2	NA	TGTGCCAGCAGCTCCAGGGTGTCGAACTATGGCTACACCTTC	CASSSRVSNYGYTF
TRBV7-6	NA	TRBJ2-7	NA	TGTGCCAGCAGCTTAGGTGCTGTGCAGGGCCGGTACGAGCAGTACTTC	CASSLGAVQGRYEQYF
TRBV5-4	NA	TRBJ2-3	TRBD2	TGTGCCAGCAGCGCTCGAGTGGCGGGGGTCACAGATACGCAGTATTTT	CASSARVAGVTDTQYF
TRBV9	NA	TRBJ2-1	TRBD2	TGTGCCAGCAGCGAGAGCGGGGGGGCGTCTACGCAGTTCTTC	CASSESGGASTQFF
TRBV7-3	NA	TRBJ2-3	NA	TGTGCCAGCAGCTTAGGGGGGACGTACACAGATACGCAGTATTTT	CASSLGGTYTDTQYF
TRBV7-6	NA	TRBJ2-3	TRBD2	TGTGCCAGCAGCTTATCCCCGGGACTAGCGACAGATACGCAGTATTTT	CASSLSPGLATDTQYF
TRBV19	few	TRBJ1-6	NA	TGTGCCAGTAGTAGAGAGGCCAATTCACCCCTCCACTTT	CASSREANSPLHF
TRBV4-1	NA	TRBJ1-2	NA	TGCGCCAGCAGCCAAGAAAAGGGGATGAACTATGGCTACACCTTC	CASSQEKGMNYGYTF
TRBV9	NA	TRBJ2-2	TRBD1	TGTGCCAGCAGCGTCGGGACAGGGAGCGCCGGGGAGCTGTTTTTT	CASSVGTGSAGELFF
TRBV4-1	NA	TRBJ1-4	NA	TGCGCCAGCAGCCTCCACAGGCTAGAAAAACTGTTTTTT	CASSLHRLEKLFF
TRBV25-1	NA	TRBJ2-4	NA	TGTGCCACTACCCCGGCAGGGTCAAGAAACATTCAGTACTTC	CATTPAGSRNIQYF
TRBV19	NA	TRBJ2-3	NA	TGTGCCAGTAGTAACGCGGGGAACACAGATACGCAGTATTTT	CASSNAGNTDTQYF
TRBV19	NA	TRBJ1-1	TRBD1	TGTGCCAGTAGTATAAAAGAGGACAGGGGAGCTTTCTTT	CASSIKEDRGAFF
TRBV30	once	TRBJ1-5	NA	TGTGCCTGGAGTGTAGCCTCAGGGAGGCAGCCCCAGCATTTT	CAWSVASGRQPQHF
TRBV4-3	NA	TRBJ2-3	TRBD2	TGCGCCAGCAGCCAAGAAGGAGCGGGGGGATTCACAGATACGCAGTATTTT	CASSQEGAGGFTDTQYF
TRBV4-1	NA	TRBJ1-2	TRBD1	TGCGCCAGCAGCCGGGGACAGGCGTCTTTTTATGGCTACACCTTC	CASSRGQASFYGYTF
TRBV2	NA	TRBJ1-4	NA	TGTGCCAGCACACAAGATTCGTTCGGGGAGCCTAATGAAAAACTGTTTTTT	CASTQDSFGEPNEKLFF
TRBV7-2	NA	TRBJ2-7	TRBD1	TGTGCCAGCAGCCCCCGGACAGGGAATATCCACGAGCAGTACTTC	CASSPRTGNIHEQYF
TRBV9	NA	TRBJ2-5	TRBD2	TGTGCCAGCAGCGTAGAGCCCCGGGAGGGAACCCAGTACTTC	CASSVEPREGTQYF
TRBV9	NA	TRBJ2-7	TRBD1	TGTGCCAGCAGCGTAGGAGGGGGACAGAGCTCCTACGAGCAGTACTTC	CASSVGGGQSSYEQYF
TRBV7-2	NA	TRBJ1-4	NA	TGTGCCAGCAGCTTAGTTGACAGGGAAAAACTGTTTTTT	CASSLVDREKLFF
TRBV29-1	NA	TRBJ2-7	NA	TGCAGCGTCGCCGACACGCTAAGCTCCTACGAGCAGTACTTC	CSVADTLSSYEQYF
TRBV19	NA	TRBJ1-1	NA	TGTGCCAGTAGTACCCTGGACAGACTTGAAGCTTTCTTT	CASSTLDRLEAFF
TRBV30	NA	TRBJ1-1	NA	TGTGCCTGGAAGAGGGCGAACACTGAAGCTTTCTTT	CAWKRANTEAFF
TRBV7-2	NA	TRBJ1-1	NA	TGTGCCAGCAGCTTATGGGGCAGGGGCACTGAAGCTTTCTTT	CASSLWGRGTEAFF
TRBV6-5	NA	TRBJ1-1	TRBD1	TGTGCCAGCAACATCCCAGGGGGGAGGACTGAAGCTTTCTTT	CASNIPGGRTEAFF
TRBV4-3	NA	TRBJ2-5	NA	TGCGCCAGCAGCCAAGGTAGCGGATTGCAAGAGACCCAGTACTTC	CASSQGSGLQETQYF
TRBV4-3	NA	TRBJ2-2	TRBD2	TGCGCCAGCAGCCAAGAAGTCGGGGGGAGGACCGGGGAGCTGTTTTTT	CASSQEVGGRTGELFF
TRBV4-2	NA	TRBJ2-7	NA	TGTGCCAGCAGCCAAGATAGAGCCTACGAGCAGTACTTC	CASSQDRAYEQYF
TRBV4-3	NA	TRBJ2-2	TRBD2	TGCGCCAGCAGCCAACGGGGGGTAGAGCTGTTTTTT	CASSQRGVELFF
TRBV5-1	many	TRBJ1-2	NA	TGCGCCAGCAGCTTGAATCAGGGGCTTGCCTATGGCTACACCTTC	CASSLNQGLAYGYTF
TRBV18	NA	TRBJ1-1	TRBD1	TGTGCCAGCTCGCGACAGGGAATGAACACTGAAGCTTTCTTT	CASSRQGMNTEAFF
TRBV19	NA	TRBJ1-1	TRBD1	TGTGCCAGTAGTATATCTGGGACAGGGGTGAACACTGAAGCTTTCTTT	CASSISGTGVNTEAFF
TRBV5-4	NA	TRBJ1-2	NA	TGTGCCAGCAGCCATCCCAGGGAAGATAAGAATAACTATGGCTACACCTTC	CASSHPREDKNNYGYTF
TRBV5-4	NA	TRBJ1-1	NA	TGTGCCAGCAGCTTGCCTGTCGCGGGCACTGAAGCTTTCTTT	CASSLPVAGTEAFF
TRBV5-5	once	TRBJ1-5	NA	TGTGCCAGCAGCTTGAGGGACCTCGGCGGGGGTCAGCCCCAGCATTTT	CASSLRDLGGGQPQHF
TRBV13	NA	TRBJ2-7	TRBD1	TGTGCCAGCAGCGCGGACAGGGGATCCTACGAGCAGTACTTC	CASSADRGSYEQYF
TRBV19	NA	TRBJ1-4	NA	TGTGCCAGTAGTATAACCCTTTTGAGGGGGTCTGAAAAACTGTTTTTT	CASSITLLRGSEKLFF
TRBV7-9	NA	TRBJ2-7	TRBD2	TGTGCCAGCAGCTTAGGGGTCGGGGGGGGAAGGAACTACGAGCAGTACTTC	CASSLGVGGGRNYEQYF
TRBV27	NA	TRBJ2-1	NA	TGTGCCAGCAGTCCCTACCGGGGCCAGGGGTTTGACAATGAGCAGTTCTTC	CASSPYRGQGFDNEQFF
TRBV27	NA	TRBJ2-7	NA	TGTGCCAGCAGTTTCTCGGGGGTGGTGACGGACGAGCAGTACTTC	CASSFSGVVTDEQYF
TRBV7-3	NA	TRBJ1-2	NA	TGTGCCAGCAGCCCTACCGGGGGGGTACCTAACTATGGCTACACCTTC	CASSPTGGVPNYGYTF
TRBV11-2	NA	TRBJ2-2	NA	TGTGCCAGCAGCTTCCCCAGGGCGGGGATCGGGGAGCTGTTTTTT	CASSFPRAGIGELFF
TRBV7-2	NA	TRBJ2-1	TRBD2	TGTGCCAGCAGCTTGTCTAGCGGGGGGGCATGGTCCTACAATGAGCAGTTCTTC	CASSLSSGGAWSYNEQFF
TRBV6-5	NA	TRBJ2-1	NA	TGTGCCAGCACCCGAGGCATAAACAATGAGCAGTTCTTC	CASTRGINNEQFF
TRBV19	NA	TRBJ1-2	NA	TGTGCCAGTAACCGGGGGTCGGGGCACAACTATGGCTACACCTTC	CASNRGSGHNYGYTF
TRBV13	NA	TRBJ1-5	TRBD1	TGTGCCAGCAGCCAAGGGGCGGACAGGGTATATAGCAATCAGCCCCAGCATTTT	CASSQGADRVYSNQPQHF
TRBV7-2	NA	TRBJ2-7	TRBD2	TGTGCCAGCAGCTTAGTAGGACTAGGAGGATCCGGAAAAGCCTACGAGCAGTACTTC	CASSLVGLGGSGKAYEQYF
TRBV30	NA	TRBJ2-2	TRBD1	TGTGCCTGGAGGGACAGGTACACCGGGGAGCTGTTTTTT	CAWRDRYTGELFF